Shown below are 17 T cell receptor beta chains from a single sample sequenced in a study of a mutant IDH1 vaccine in newly diagnosed glioma. Stated time point: baseline, week 1 (first vaccination visit). Treatment meaning: pre-vaccination baseline after standard-of-care therapy. The protocol was immunoSEQ multiplex PCR, while the TCRdb copy is restricted to in-frame clones and leaves out a portion. In the table there are tens of thousands of clones, roughly 78% of which are singletons. The sample in question was PBMCs, obtained from a glioma patient treated with radiotherapy, temozolomide or both. The source is a man over 45 with glioma.

The count of this clone is one. The gene calls are TRBV20-1 and TRBJ2-3; D is perhaps TRBD2 (7 bases). CDR1 is DFQATT and CDR2 is SNEGSKA in the germline V gene (reference sequence). The CDR3 loop spans 11 amino acids. Trimming cost V 7 bases and J 4 bases, with 9 bases left between them. The CDR3 coding sequence is TGCAGTGGGGGGGGGCCAGATACGCAGTATTTT. It yields the protein CSGGGPDTQYF.

V usage is TRBV4-2 and J usage is TRBJ2-3, with D perhaps matching TRBD1 (5 bases). The germline gives CDR1 LGHNA, CDR2 YNFKEQ. The CDR3 contains 16 residues. Trimming stripped 0 bases from V and 1 base from J, with 11 bases between. This CDR3 is CASSQEGLGGTDTQYF. The CDR3 coding sequence is TGTGCCAGCAGCCAAGAGGGGCTTGGGGGCACAGATACGCAGTATTTT.

This chain joins TRBV20-1 and TRBJ2-7; D is uncertain. CDR1 and CDR2 (germline): DFQATT, SNEGSKA (reference sequence). V shed 6 bases and J shed 6 bases, with 12 bases lying between them. This CDR3 has 11 amino acids. CDR3 residues: CSAEDTPEQYF. The CDR3 bases are TGCAGTGCGGAAGACACACCCGAGCAGTACTTC.

The sample holds a few counts of this clone. The chain couples TRBV4-2 to TRBJ1-1, with no clear D. CDR3 length: 13 amino acids. Trimming pared 4 bases from V and 8 bases from J, leaving 14 bases between. Per germline, CDR1 LGHNA and CDR2 YNFKEQ. As DNA, the CDR3 is TGTGCCAGCAGCCCAAGGGCACAATTCGAAGCTTTCTTT. Its protein is CASSPRAQFEAFF.

This clone was counted between two and nine times. V and J are TRBV30 and TRBJ1-5; D not certain. V was clipped by 2 bases and J by 2 bases, with 4 bases between them. CDR1 is GTSNPN and CDR2 is SVGIG in the germline V gene (reference sequence). This CDR3 has 12 residues. For the CDR3, the DNA is TGTGCCTGGAGTCTGGGCAATCAGCCCCAGCATTTT. Amino acid sequence: CAWSLGNQPQHF.

This clone appeared a single time. The CDR3 is CASTVQETQYF. The CDR3 DNA reads TGTGCCAGCACGGTCCAAGAGACCCAGTACTTC. This chain links TRBV2 with TRBJ2-5; no clear D gene. The CDR3 sequence is 11 residues long. The V gene lost 7 bases and the J gene lost 1 base, with 4 bases spanning the gap. The germline V gene encodes CDR1 SNHLY and CDR2 FYNNEI.

This clone is categorized as medium-sized. This rearrangement joins TRBV28 to TRBJ1-1; no clear D. Germline V gives CDR1 MDHEN, CDR2 SYDVKM. Trimming left V 5 bases short and J 5 bases short, with 9 bases between. The CDR3 totals 12 residues. CDR3 in amino acids: CASSVEETEAFF. The CDR3 DNA reads as TGTGCCAGCAGTGTAGAGGAGACTGAAGCTTTCTTT.

J is TRBJ1-1 and V is TRBV30; D is uncertain. Looked up from germline, CDR1 is GTSNPN and CDR2 is SVGIG (reference sequence). V lost 4 bases and J lost 6, with 12 bases in between. This CDR3 has 12 amino acids. The CDR3 DNA reads as TGTGCCTGGACCTCGACGGGCGCTGAAGCTTTCTTT. Protein: CAWTSTGAEAFF.

This chain's CDR3 is CASSLGRGLYEQYF. CDR3 coding DNA: TGTGCCAGCAGCTTAGGGCGCGGGCTCTACGAGCAGTACTTC. V usage is TRBV7-2 and J usage is TRBJ2-7; the D gene is possibly TRBD2 (5 bases). The CDR3 spans 14 residues. Trimming shortened V by 1 base and J by 3 bases, and 10 bases separated the two germline ends. Looked up from germline, CDR1 is SGHTA and CDR2 is FQGNSA.

This clone has more than one count but fewer than ten. The chain combines TRBV5-1 with TRBJ2-7, with 10 bases lining up with TRBD1. CDR1 SGHRS and CDR2 YFSETQ come from the germline V gene. The CDR3 runs to 13 residues. The trim removed 3 bases at V and 5 bases at J, leaving 2 bases unmatched. The DNA of the CDR3 is TGCGCCAGCAGCTCCGGGACAGGGGACGAGCAGTACTTC. It codes for CASSSGTGDEQYF. Together with reference TRBV5-1 and TRBJ2-7, the CDR3 gives the full variable domain: KAGVTQTPRYLIKTRGQQVTLSCSPISGHRSVSWYQQTPGQGLQFLFEYFSETQRNKGNFPGRFSGRQFSNSRSEMNVSTLELGDSALYLCASSSGTGDEQYFGPGTRLTVT.

This clone was detected a few times. V usage is TRBV19 and J usage is TRBJ2-3, with a possible D match to TRBD2 (6 bases). The V end was cut by 2 bases, the J end by 3 bases, with 18 bases between. This CDR3 contains 17 residues. Germline-derived CDR1 and CDR2 are LNHDA and SQIVND (reference sequence). The CDR3 nucleotides read TGTGCCAGTAGTATAACGACCGGGACTGAGTGGACAGATACGCAGTATTTT. Translation gives CASSITTGTEWTDTQYF.

This clone was observed a handful of times. This chain uses TRBV19 with TRBJ1-5, with 7 bases aligning to TRBD1. Germline CDR1 and CDR2: LNHDA and SQIVND (reference sequence). This CDR3 is built from 14 residues. The V and J ends lost 3 bases and 4 bases, in that order; junction bases with no gene match: 3. CDR3 in DNA: TGTGCCAGTAGTATTCCCAGGGGGAATCAGCCCCAGCATTTT. Protein product: CASSIPRGNQPQHF.

The chain has TRBV29-1 and TRBJ2-1; D unclear. V was trimmed by 6 bases and J by 0 bases, leaving 12 bases between them. Per germline, CDR1 SQVTM and CDR2 ANQGSEA. The CDR3 loop spans 14 amino acids. Here the CDR3 DNA reads TGCAGCGTCCACTTTTTTAGCTCCTACAATGAGCAGTTCTTC. Protein sequence: CSVHFFSSYNEQFF.

The J gene is TRBJ2-1, the V gene TRBV30; D could derive from TRBD1 or TRBD2 (5 bases each). Germline loops: CDR1 GTSNPN, CDR2 SVGIG (reference sequence). The ends were cut back, 1 base at V and 5 bases at J, with 9 bases in the middle. The CDR3 totals 13 residues. The CDR3 is CAWSAGLNNEQFF. The DNA for the CDR3 is TGTGCCTGGAGTGCGGGGCTGAACAATGAGCAGTTCTTC.

This clone was seen once. V is TRBV30 and J is TRBJ2-7; no definite D call. V dropped 2 bases and J dropped 0 bases, with 2 bases sitting between them. CDR1 and CDR2 from the germline V gene are GTSNPN and SVGIG (reference sequence). The CDR3 covers 11 residues. The CDR3 reads CAWSSSYEQYF. DNA for the CDR3: TGTGCCTGGAGTTCCTCCTACGAGCAGTACTTC.

The chain uses TRBV6-1 and TRBJ1-1; the match to TRBD1 covers 7 bases. Germline V gene lookup returns CDR1 MNHNS and CDR2 SASEGT. V lost 7 bases, J lost 3 bases, and 8 bases stayed unmatched. The CDR3 contains 14 residues. The chain's CDR3 is CASTVRGQDTEAFF. CDR3 coding DNA: TGTGCCAGCACAGTGAGGGGGCAGGACACTGAAGCTTTCTTT.

The chain joins TRBV5-1 to TRBJ1-3, with D possibly TRBD1 on 6 matching bases. This CDR3 is 15 amino acids long. Trimming stripped 4 bases from V and 4 bases from J, with 15 bases between. Germline V gene lookup returns CDR1 SGHRS and CDR2 YFSETQ. The CDR3 DNA reads as TGCGCCAGCAGCGTTGGACAGCCGGCGGGAAACACCATATATTTT. It specifies CASSVGQPAGNTIYF.